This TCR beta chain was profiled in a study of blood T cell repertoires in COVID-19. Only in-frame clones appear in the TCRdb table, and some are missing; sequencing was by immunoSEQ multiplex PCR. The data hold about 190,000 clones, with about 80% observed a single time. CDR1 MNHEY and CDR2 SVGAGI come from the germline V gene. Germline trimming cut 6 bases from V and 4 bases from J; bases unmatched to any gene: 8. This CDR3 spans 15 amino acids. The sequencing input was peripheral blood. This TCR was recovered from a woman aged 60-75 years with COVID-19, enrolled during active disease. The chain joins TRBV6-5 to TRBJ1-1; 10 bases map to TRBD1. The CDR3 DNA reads TGTGCCAGCAGCCGGGGACAGGGGCTGGGCACTGAAGCTTTCTTT. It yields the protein CASSRGQGLGTEAFF.